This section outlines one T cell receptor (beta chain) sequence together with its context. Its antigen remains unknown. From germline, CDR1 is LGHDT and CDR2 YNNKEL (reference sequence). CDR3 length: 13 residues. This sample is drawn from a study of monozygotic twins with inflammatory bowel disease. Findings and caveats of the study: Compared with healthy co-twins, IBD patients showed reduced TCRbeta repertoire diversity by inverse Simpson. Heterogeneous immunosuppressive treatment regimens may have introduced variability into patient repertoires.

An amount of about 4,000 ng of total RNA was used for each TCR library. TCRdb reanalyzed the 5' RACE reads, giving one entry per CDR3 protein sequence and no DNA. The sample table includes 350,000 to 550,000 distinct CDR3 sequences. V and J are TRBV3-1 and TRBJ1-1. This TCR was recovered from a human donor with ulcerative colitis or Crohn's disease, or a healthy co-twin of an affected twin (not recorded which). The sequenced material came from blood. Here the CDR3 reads CASSQDLGGNAFF. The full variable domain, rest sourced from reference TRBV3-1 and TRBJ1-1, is DTAVSQTPKYLVTQMGNDKSIKCEQNLGHDTMYWYKQDSKKFLKIMFSYNNKELIINETVPNRFSPKSPDKAHLNLHINSLELGDSAVYFCASSQDLGGNAFFGQGTRLTVV.